The 8 T cell receptor beta chains listed next were all sequenced from one sample in a study of T cells in women clearing cervical HPV infection. The protocol was immunoSEQ multiplex PCR, while the TCRdb copy is restricted to in-frame clones and leaves out a portion. Its listing shows fewer than 35,000 clones. Specimen: blood buffy coat. The source of these receptors is a woman aged 18-70 years with a cervical HPV16 infection that either progressed to CIN3+ or cleared (not recorded which).

Note on this clone: The read terminates 3 residues before the CDR3 end, so the remaining end is supplied by the germline J gene. The chain has TRBV5-4 and TRBJ2-1; 7 bases are a match to TRBD2. The J segment lost 8 bases and the V segment lost 3 bases, leaving 5 bases of the junction unmatched. Germline V CDR1 and CDR2: SGHNT, YYREEE (reference sequence). The CDR3 totals 13 residues. The CDR3 DNA, read in part, is TGTGCCAGCAGCTCGCGGGAGAGGGATGAG. The encoded protein is CASSSRERDE. The CDR3 in its entirety is CASSSRERDEQFF.

A remark on this clone: At one end the junction does not follow the germline gene, possibly because of a read error. The read finishes 3 residues shy of the CDR3 end, and the germline J gene is used to complete it. This specimen includes other DNA sequences encoding the same CDR3. The chain has TRBV20-1 and TRBJ2-5; 8 bases are a match to TRBD1. Germline V CDR1 and CDR2: DFQATT, SNEGSKA (reference sequence). The CDR3 length is 14 residues. CDR3: CSAQLQGGQETQYF. CDR3 bases read: TGCAGTGCACAGCTACAGGGGGGACAAGAAACC.

As for this clone: From the germline J gene comes the end of the CDR3, since the read stops 3 residues before it. The gene calls are TRBV2 and TRBJ2-1, with 7 bases aligning to TRBD1. V was pared by 8 bases and J by 5 bases, with 0 bases of the junction left unmatched. Germline CDR1 and CDR2: SNHLY and FYNNEI. The CDR3 consists of 11 residues. Partial CDR3 DNA: TGTGCCAGCGGGACAGACAATGAG. Amino acids: CASGTDNE. The complete CDR3 protein is CASGTDNEQFF.

In the case of this clone: The CDR3 goes on 3 residues after the read ends, and that part is filled in from the germline J gene. The V and J genes are TRBV12-3 or TRBV12-4 and TRBJ2-3, with D uncertain. The CDR3 consists of 16 residues. V gave up 0 bases and J gave up 2 bases, with 12 bases separating them. The covered CDR3 bases are TGTGCCAGCAGTTTAGCGCTAAGCTGGTACACAGATACG. This encodes CASSLALSWYTDT. The entire CDR3 protein reads CASSLALSWYTDTQYF.

With respect to this clone: The read stops 3 residues short of the end of the CDR3; the missing end is completed from the germline J gene. This sequence joins TRBV5-4 and TRBJ2-6, with D perhaps matching TRBD1 (6 bases). The germline V gene encodes CDR1 SGHNT and CDR2 YYREEE (reference sequence). The CDR3 covers 15 residues. V was clipped by 5 bases and J by 0 bases, with 9 bases between them. CDR3 bases read: TGTGCCAGCAGGTCCAGGGGCTCTGGGGCCAACGTC. Encoded protein: CASRSRGSGANV. The entire CDR3 reads CASRSRGSGANVLTF.

As to this clone: The read ends 3 residues before the CDR3 terminus; that terminus is restored from the germline J gene. The chain combines TRBV11-2 with TRBJ2-5; perhaps TRBD1 as D (5 bases). V lost 3 bases and J lost 5, with 16 bases in between. The CDR3 is made up of 15 amino acids. Germline V gives CDR1 SGHAT, CDR2 FQNNGV. CDR3 bases read: TGTGCCAGCAGCTTTAACACAGGTTTGGGGGAGACC. Translation: CASSFNTGLGET. The entire CDR3 protein is CASSFNTGLGETQYF.

Notes on this clone: A read error may account for a junction end that differs from germline. The read falls 3 residues short of the CDR3 end, and the missing part is taken from the germline J gene. This chain uses TRBV7-9 with TRBJ2-1; D is unresolved. The CDR3 has 14 amino acids. Germline V lookup: CDR1 SEHNR, CDR2 FQNEAQ (reference sequence). The CDR3 loop is CAGSYSSSHNEQFF. The covered CDR3 bases are TGTGCCGGCAGCTACTCGAGCTCCCACAATGAG.

In regard to this clone: Within the sample, other DNA sequences also encode this same CDR3. Partial CDR3 DNA: TGCAGTGCTAGGCGACAGGGGGCAGAGACC. This gives the protein CSARRQGAET. The entire CDR3 sequence reads CSARRQGAETQYF. The chain has TRBV20-1 and TRBJ2-5; 10 bases match TRBD1. The read stops 3 residues short of the end of the CDR3; the missing end is completed from the germline J gene. The CDR3 totals 13 residues. V lost 3 bases to trimming and J lost 4 bases; unmatched junction nucleotides: 2. CDR1 is DFQATT, CDR2 SNEGSKA, per germline (reference sequence).